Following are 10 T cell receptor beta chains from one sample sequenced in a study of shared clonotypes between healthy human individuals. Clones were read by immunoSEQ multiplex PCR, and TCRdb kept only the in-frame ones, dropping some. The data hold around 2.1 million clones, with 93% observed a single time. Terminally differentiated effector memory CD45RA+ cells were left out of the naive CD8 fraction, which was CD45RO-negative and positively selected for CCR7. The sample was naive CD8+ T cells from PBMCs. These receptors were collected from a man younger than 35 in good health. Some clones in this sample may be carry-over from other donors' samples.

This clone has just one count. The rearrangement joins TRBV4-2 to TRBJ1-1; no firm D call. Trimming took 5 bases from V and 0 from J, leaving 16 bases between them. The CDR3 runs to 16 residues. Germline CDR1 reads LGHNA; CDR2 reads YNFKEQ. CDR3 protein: CASSELDGNMNTEAFF. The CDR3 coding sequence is TGTGCCAGCAGCGAGCTTGACGGAAACATGAACACTGAAGCTTTCTTT.

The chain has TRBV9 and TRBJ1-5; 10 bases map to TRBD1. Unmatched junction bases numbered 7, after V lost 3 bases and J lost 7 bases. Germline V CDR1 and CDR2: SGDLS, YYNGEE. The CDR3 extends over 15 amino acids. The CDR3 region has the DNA TGTGCCAGCAGCGCCGGGACAGGGGTTGGGCAGCCCCAGCATTTT. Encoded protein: CASSAGTGVGQPQHF.

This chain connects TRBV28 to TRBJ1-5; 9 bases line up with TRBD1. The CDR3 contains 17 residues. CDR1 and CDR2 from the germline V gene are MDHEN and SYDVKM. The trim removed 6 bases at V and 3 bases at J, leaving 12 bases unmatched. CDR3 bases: TGTGCCAGCAGACCAATATCCGGGACAGGGATCAATCAGCCCCAGCATTTT. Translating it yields CASRPISGTGINQPQHF.

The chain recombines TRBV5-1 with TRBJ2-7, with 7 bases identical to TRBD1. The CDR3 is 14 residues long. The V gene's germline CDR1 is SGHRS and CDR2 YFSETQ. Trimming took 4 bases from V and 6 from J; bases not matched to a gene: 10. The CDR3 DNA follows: TGCGCCAGCAGCGTCCGGACAGGCCCCTTCGAGCAGTACTTC. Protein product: CASSVRTGPFEQYF.

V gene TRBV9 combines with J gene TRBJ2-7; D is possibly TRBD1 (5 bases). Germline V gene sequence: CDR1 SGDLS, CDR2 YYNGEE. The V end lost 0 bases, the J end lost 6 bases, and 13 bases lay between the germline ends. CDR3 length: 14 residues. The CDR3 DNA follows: TGTGCCAGCAGCGTAGACGCAGGGTTCCGCGAGCAGTACTTC. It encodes CASSVDAGFREQYF.

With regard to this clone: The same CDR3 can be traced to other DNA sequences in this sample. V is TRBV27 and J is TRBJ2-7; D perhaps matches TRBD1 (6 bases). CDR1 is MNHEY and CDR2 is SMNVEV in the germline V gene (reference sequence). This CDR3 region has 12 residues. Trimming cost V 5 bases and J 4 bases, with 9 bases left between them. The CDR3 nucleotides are TGTGCCAGCAGTCCAACAGGGTACGAGCAGTACTTC. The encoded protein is CASSPTGYEQYF.

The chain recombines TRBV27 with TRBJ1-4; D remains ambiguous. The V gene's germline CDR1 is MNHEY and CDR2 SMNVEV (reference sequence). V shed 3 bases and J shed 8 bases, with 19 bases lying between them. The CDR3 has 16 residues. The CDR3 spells CASSFVAGEGEEKLFF. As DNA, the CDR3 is TGTGCCAGCAGTTTTGTGGCTGGAGAGGGAGAGGAAAAACTGTTTTTT.

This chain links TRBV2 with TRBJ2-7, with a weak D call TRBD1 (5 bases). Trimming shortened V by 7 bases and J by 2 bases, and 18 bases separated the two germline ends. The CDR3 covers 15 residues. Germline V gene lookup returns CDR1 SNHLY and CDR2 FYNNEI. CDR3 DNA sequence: TGTGCCAGCAACGACAGAGCTTTACTAACCTACGAGCAGTACTTC. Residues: CASNDRALLTYEQYF.

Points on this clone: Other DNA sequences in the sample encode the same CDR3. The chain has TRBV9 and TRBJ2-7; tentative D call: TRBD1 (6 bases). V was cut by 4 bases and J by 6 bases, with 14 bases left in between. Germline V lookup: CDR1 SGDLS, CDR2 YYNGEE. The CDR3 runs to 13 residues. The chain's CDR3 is CASSPRGSSEQYF. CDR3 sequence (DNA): TGTGCCAGCAGCCCTAGGGGGAGTTCCGAGCAGTACTTC.

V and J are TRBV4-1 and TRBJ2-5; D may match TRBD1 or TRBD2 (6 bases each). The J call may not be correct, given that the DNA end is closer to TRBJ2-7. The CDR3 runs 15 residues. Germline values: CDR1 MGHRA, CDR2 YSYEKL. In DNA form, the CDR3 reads TGCGCCAGCAGCCAAGCACAGGGCGGGAACTACGAGCAGTACTTC. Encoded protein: CASSQAQGGNYEQYF.